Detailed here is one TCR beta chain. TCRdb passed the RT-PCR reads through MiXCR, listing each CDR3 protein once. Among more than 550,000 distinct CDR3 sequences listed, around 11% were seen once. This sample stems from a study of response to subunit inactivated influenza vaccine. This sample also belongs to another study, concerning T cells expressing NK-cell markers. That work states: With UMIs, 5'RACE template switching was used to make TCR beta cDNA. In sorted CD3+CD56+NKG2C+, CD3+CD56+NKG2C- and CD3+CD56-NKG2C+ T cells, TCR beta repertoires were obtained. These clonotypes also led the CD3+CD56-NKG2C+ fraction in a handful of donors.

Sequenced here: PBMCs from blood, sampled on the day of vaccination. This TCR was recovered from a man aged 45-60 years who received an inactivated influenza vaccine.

The CDR3 nucleotides are TGTGCCTGGAGTGTACTAGGACAGGGAGCAGATACGCAGTATTTT. It codes for CAWSVLGQGADTQYF. V usage is TRBV30 and J usage is TRBJ2-3; 8 bases match TRBD1. The germline V gene encodes CDR1 GTSNPN and CDR2 SVGIG (reference sequence). The CDR3 sequence is 15 residues long. Germline trimming cut 0 bases from V and 4 bases from J; bases unmatched to any gene: 6.